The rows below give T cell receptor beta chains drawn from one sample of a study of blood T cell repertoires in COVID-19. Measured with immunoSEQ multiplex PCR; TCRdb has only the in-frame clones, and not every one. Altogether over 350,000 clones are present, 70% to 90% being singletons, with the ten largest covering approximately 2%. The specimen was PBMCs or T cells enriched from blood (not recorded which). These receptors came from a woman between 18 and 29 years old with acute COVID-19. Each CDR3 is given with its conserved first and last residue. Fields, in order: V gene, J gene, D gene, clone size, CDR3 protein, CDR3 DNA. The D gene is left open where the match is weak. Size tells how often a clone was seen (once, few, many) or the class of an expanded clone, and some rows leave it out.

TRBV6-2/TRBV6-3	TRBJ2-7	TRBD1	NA	CASSYPRDRAYYEQYF	TGTGCCAGCAGTTACCCCCGTGACAGGGCCTACTACGAGCAGTACTTC
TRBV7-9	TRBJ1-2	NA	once	CASIRGGGIYGYTF	TGTGCCAGCATAAGGGGAGGAGGGATCTATGGCTACACCTTC
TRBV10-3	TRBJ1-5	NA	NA	CAITSGVNQPQHF	TGTGCCATCACATCAGGGGTCAATCAGCCCCAGCATTTT
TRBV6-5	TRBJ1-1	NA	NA	CASSLNRGEAFF	TGTGCCAGCAGCCTAAACCGGGGGGAGGCTTTCTTT
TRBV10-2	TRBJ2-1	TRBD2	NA	CASSQGLAGGSSYNEQFF	TGCGCCAGCAGCCAGGGACTAGCGGGAGGCTCCTCCTACAATGAGCAGTTCTTC
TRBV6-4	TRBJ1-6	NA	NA	CASSDFSGSPLHF	TGTGCCAGCAGTGATTTCTCGGGTTCACCCCTCCACTTT
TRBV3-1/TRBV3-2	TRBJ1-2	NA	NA	CASSQEQVSNYGYTF	TGTGCCAGCAGCCAAGAGCAGGTTTCTAACTATGGCTACACCTTC
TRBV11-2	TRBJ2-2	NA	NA	CASSYQGLTGELFF	TGTGCCAGCAGCTACCAGGGACTGACCGGGGAGCTGTTTTTT
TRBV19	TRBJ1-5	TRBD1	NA	CASSLTGRNQPQHF	TGTGCCAGTAGTCTGACAGGGAGGAATCAGCCCCAGCATTTT
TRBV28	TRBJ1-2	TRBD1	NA	CASSSTGGAYGYTF	TGTGCCAGCAGTTCCACAGGGGGCGCCTATGGCTACACCTTC
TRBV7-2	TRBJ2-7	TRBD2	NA	CASSLDIGRTLFYEQYF	TGTGCCAGCAGCTTAGATATCGGGAGGACTTTATTTTACGAGCAGTACTTC
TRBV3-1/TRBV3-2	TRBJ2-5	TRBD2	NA	CASSQVSGSGETQYF	TGTGCCAGCAGCCAAGTTAGCGGGAGTGGAGAGACCCAGTACTTC
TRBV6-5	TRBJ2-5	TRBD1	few	CASSRTGTTSETQYF	TGTGCCAGCAGTAGGACAGGGACCACTTCGGAGACCCAGTACTTC
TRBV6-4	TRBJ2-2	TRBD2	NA	CASGTSGSTGELFF	TGTGCCAGCGGGACTAGCGGGAGTACCGGGGAGCTGTTTTTT
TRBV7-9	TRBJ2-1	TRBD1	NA	CASSSTGLEQFF	TGTGCCAGCAGCTCGACAGGGCTTGAGCAGTTCTTC
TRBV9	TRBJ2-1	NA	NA	CASSSLGGGNEQFF	TGTGCCAGCAGCTCTCTAGGCGGAGGTAATGAGCAGTTCTTC
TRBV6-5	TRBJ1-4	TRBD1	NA	CASSYHADREKLFF	TGTGCCAGCAGTTACCACGCGGACAGGGAAAAACTGTTTTTT
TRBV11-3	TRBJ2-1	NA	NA	CASSLDLLAEQFF	TGTGCCAGCAGCTTAGATCTTTTGGCTGAGCAGTTCTTC
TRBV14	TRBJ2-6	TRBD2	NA	CASSHAWAGGVSGANVLTF	TGTGCCAGCAGCCACGCCTGGGCGGGGGGTGTCTCTGGGGCCAACGTCCTGACTTTC
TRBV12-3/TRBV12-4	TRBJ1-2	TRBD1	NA	CASSEDRPRGYTF	TGTGCCAGCAGCGAGGACAGGCCGCGAGGCTACACCTTC
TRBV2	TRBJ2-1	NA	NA	CASSPEQVNEQFF	TGTGCCAGCAGCCCCGAACAGGTAAATGAGCAGTTCTTC
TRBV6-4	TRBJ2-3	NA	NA	CASSSQVPMQYF	TGTGCCAGCAGTTCACAGGTCCCTATGCAGTATTTT
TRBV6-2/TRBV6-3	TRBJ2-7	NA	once	CASSYEYYEQYF	TGTGCCAGCAGTTACGAGTACTACGAGCAGTACTTC
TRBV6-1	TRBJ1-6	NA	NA	CASSDPRNSPLHF	TGTGCCAGCAGTGACCCTCGGAATTCACCCCTCCACTTT
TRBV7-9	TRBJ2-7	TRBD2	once	CASSYSTSGFYEQYF	TGTGCCAGCAGCTATTCGACTAGCGGTTTCTACGAGCAGTACTTC
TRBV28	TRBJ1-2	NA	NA	CASTLRPSVGGYTF	TGTGCCAGCACTCTGCGGCCGTCCGTCGGGGGCTACACCTTC
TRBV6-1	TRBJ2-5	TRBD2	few	CASSEEAGTQETQYF	TGTGCCAGCAGTGAAGAAGCGGGGACTCAAGAGACCCAGTACTTC
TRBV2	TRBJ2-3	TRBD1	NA	CASSSRPRDRGRDTQYF	TGTGCCAGCAGTAGTCGTCCCCGGGACAGGGGGCGAGATACGCAGTATTTT
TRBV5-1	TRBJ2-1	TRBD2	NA	CASSPPGWREGPNEQFF	TGCGCCAGCAGCCCCCCGGGGTGGCGGGAGGGCCCAAATGAGCAGTTCTTC
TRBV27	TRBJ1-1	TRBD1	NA	CASSLYRGTEAFF	TGTGCCAGCAGTTTATACAGGGGCACTGAAGCTTTCTTT
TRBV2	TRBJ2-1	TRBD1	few	CAGTGWYNEQFF	TGTGCCGGGACAGGGTGGTACAATGAGCAGTTCTTC
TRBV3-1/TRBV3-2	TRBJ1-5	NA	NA	CASSYGVGSNQPQHF	TGTGCCAGCAGCTACGGAGTTGGGAGCAATCAGCCCCAGCATTTT
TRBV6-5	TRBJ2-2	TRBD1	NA	CASSTPTGESGELFF	TGTGCCAGCAGTACCCCGACAGGGGAGTCCGGGGAGCTGTTTTTT
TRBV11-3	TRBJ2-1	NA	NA	CASSLDSRHNEQFF	TGTGCCAGCAGCTTAGATTCTAGGCACAATGAGCAGTTCTTC
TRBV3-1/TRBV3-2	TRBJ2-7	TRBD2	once	CASSQRTSGGNTYEQYF	TGTGCCAGCAGCCAACGAACTAGCGGGGGGAATACCTACGAGCAGTACTTC
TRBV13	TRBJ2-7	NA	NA	CASRRLLSYEQYF	TGTGCCAGCAGGAGACTACTCTCCTACGAGCAGTACTTC
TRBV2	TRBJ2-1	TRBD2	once	CASNLAGGGNEQFF	TGTGCCAGCAACCTAGCGGGAGGAGGCAATGAGCAGTTCTTC
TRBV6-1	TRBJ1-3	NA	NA	CASSEGNTRQTTRSGNTIYF	TGTGCCAGCAGTGAAGGGAACACTCGGCAGACTACTCGCTCTGGAAACACCATATATTTT
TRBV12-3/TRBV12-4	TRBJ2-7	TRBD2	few	CASGTNYEQYF	TGTGCCAGTGGGACTAACTACGAGCAGTACTTC
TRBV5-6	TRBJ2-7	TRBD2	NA	CATGRLSYEQYF	TGTGCCACCGGGAGGTTATCCTACGAGCAGTACTTC
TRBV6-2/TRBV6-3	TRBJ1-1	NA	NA	CASSNRDTYPHTEAFF	TGTGCCAGCAGCAACCGGGACACCTATCCCCACACTGAAGCTTTCTTT
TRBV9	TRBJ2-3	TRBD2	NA	CASSVGDYRRQYF	TGTGCCAGCAGCGTGGGGGACTACCGGAGGCAGTATTTT
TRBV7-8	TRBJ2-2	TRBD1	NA	CASSLGKGARGTGELFF	TGTGCCAGCAGCTTAGGAAAGGGGGCTCGAGGGACCGGGGAGCTGTTTTTT
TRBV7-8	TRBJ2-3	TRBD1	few	CASSKNRGPTDTQYF	TGTGCCAGCAGCAAAAACAGGGGACCCACAGATACGCAGTATTTT
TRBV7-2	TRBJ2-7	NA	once	CASSLRGKNRVHEQYF	TGTGCCAGCAGCTTACGGGGAAAAAACAGGGTCCACGAGCAGTACTTC
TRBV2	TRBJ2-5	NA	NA	CASSFIVRPRETQYF	TGTGCCAGCAGTTTCATTGTACGTCCGCGGGAGACCCAGTACTTC
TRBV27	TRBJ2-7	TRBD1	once	CASSFLFTRTGGNYATYEQYF	TGTGCCAGCAGTTTTCTATTTACGCGGACAGGGGGCAATTACGCTACCTACGAGCAGTACTTC
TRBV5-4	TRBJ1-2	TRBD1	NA	CASSIRDRGGGYTF	TGTGCCAGCAGCATACGTGACAGGGGAGGTGGCTACACCTTC
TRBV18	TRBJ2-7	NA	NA	CASSPVGVATYEQYF	TGTGCCAGCTCACCAGTGGGAGTCGCAACCTACGAGCAGTACTTC